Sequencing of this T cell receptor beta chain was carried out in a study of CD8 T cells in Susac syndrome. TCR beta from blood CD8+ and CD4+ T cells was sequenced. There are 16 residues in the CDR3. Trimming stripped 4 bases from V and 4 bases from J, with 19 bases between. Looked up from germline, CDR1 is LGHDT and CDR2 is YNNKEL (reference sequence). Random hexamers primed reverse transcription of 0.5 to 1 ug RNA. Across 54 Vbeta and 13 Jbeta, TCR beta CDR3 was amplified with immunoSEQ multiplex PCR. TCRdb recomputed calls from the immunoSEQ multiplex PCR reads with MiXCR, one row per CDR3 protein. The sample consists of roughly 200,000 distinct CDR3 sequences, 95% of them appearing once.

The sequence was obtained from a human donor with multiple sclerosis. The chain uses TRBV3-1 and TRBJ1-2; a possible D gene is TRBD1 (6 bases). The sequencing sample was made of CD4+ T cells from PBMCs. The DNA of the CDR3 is TGTGCCAGCAGCCCGAAAGCGACAGGAGGAACCTATGGCTACACCTTC. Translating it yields CASSPKATGGTYGYTF.